Below are 26 T cell receptor beta chains sequenced from a single sample in a study of blood T cell repertoires in COVID-19. Produced via immunoSEQ multiplex PCR; TCRdb's table is partial and in-frame only. The data hold roughly 77,000 clones, with more than 60% observed a single time. Material for sequencing was peripheral blood. These receptors all come from a human donor in a cohort sampled during active COVID-19.

The rearrangement joins TRBV9 to TRBJ2-3; 9 bases map to TRBD1. The V and J ends lost 0 bases and 4 bases, in that order; junction bases with no gene match: 6. The germline V gene has CDR1 SGDLS and CDR2 YYNGEE. This CDR3 has 16 residues. This chain's CDR3 is CASSVAITGGPDTQYF. CDR3 nucleotides: TGTGCCAGCAGCGTAGCCATTACAGGGGGCCCAGATACGCAGTATTTT.

The rearrangement joins TRBV5-6 to TRBJ1-2, with 8 nucleotides matching TRBD1. CDR3 length equals 11 residues. The ends lost 4 bases at V and 11 bases at J; junction bases unmatched: 4. Germline CDR1 reads SGHDT; CDR2 reads YYEEEE. DNA for the CDR3: TGTGCCAGCAGCCAAACAGGGGGTTACACCTTC. This translates into CASSQTGGYTF.

The rearrangement uses TRBV2 and TRBJ2-7, with D perhaps matching TRBD1 (6 bases). V was shortened by 4 bases and J by 0 bases, with 19 bases between the two germline ends. The CDR3 totals 17 residues. Germline loops: CDR1 SNHLY, CDR2 FYNNEI. The CDR3 nucleotides read TGTGCCAGCAGTGGCTACCGAGGGGGTAGGAGCTCCTACGAGCAGTACTTC. It yields the protein CASSGYRGGRSSYEQYF.

The rearrangement uses TRBV21-1 and TRBJ1-3; the table calls TRBD1, which could not be checked here. TRBV21-1 is recorded as a pseudogene. There are 19 residues in the CDR3. The CDR3 loop reads CASSKDSEMGNRGENTIYF. The CDR3 nucleotides are TGTGCCAGCAGCAAAGACTCGGAGATGGGGAACAGGGGTGAAAACACCATATATTTT.

This sequence joins TRBV5-1 and TRBJ2-3; no clear D gene. From germline, CDR1 is SGHRS and CDR2 YFSETQ. V was cut by 4 bases and J by 0 bases, with 9 bases left in between. The CDR3 loop spans 14 amino acids. The CDR3 region is CASSASSSTDTQYF. The CDR3 region has the DNA TGCGCCAGCAGCGCATCTAGTAGCACAGATACGCAGTATTTT.

The chain uses TRBV11-1 and TRBJ2-2, with 8 bases identical to TRBD2. V shed 3 bases and J 1 base; nucleotides not matched to a gene: 4. This CDR3 is built from 16 residues. CDR1 and CDR2 (germline): SGHAT, FQDESV (reference sequence). The CDR3 DNA sequence: TGTGCCAGCAGCTTCACTAGCGGAAGGAACACCGGGGAGCTGTTTTTT. Amino acids: CASSFTSGRNTGELFF.

This sequence joins TRBV19 and TRBJ2-3; TRBD2 matches at 11 bases. From germline, CDR1 is LNHDA and CDR2 SQIVND (reference sequence). The CDR3 runs to 19 residues. After removal of 3 bases from V and 0 bases from J, the junction contained 11 bases not matched to a gene. CDR3 amino acids: CASSIWRISGGASTDTQYF. The CDR3 DNA reads as TGTGCCAGTAGTATTTGGAGAATTAGCGGGGGGGCGAGCACAGATACGCAGTATTTT.

The rearrangement uses TRBV6-6 and TRBJ2-7, with a possible D match to TRBD1 (6 bases). CDR3 length: 13 amino acids. Trimming removed 2 bases from V and 2 bases from J, with 7 bases in between. CDR1 and CDR2 from the germline V gene are MNHNY and SVGAGI (reference sequence). The CDR3 sequence is CASSYGQTYEQYF. The CDR3 DNA sequence: TGTGCCAGCAGTTACGGACAGACCTACGAGCAGTACTTC.

This clone showed up just once. This chain links TRBV5-1 with TRBJ2-5; no reliable D call. This CDR3 contains 15 residues. Per germline, CDR1 SGHRS and CDR2 YFSETQ. The V end was cut by 0 bases, the J end by 1 base, with 10 bases between. The DNA of the CDR3 is TGCGCCAGCAGCTTGGATGGTGCCAGCCAAGAGACCCAGTACTTC. Encoded protein: CASSLDGASQETQYF. The variable domain in full, with the rest retrieved from reference TRBV5-1 and TRBJ2-5, is KAGVTQTPRYLIKTRGQQVTLSCSPISGHRSVSWYQQTPGQGLQFLFEYFSETQRNKGNFPGRFSGRQFSNSRSEMNVSTLELGDSALYLCASSLDGASQETQYFGPGTRLLVL.

The chain links TRBV19 to TRBJ1-1; tentatively, D is TRBD1 (5 bases). The CDR3 spans 14 residues. Germline V CDR1 and CDR2: LNHDA, SQIVND (reference sequence). Trimming stripped 5 bases from V and 1 base from J, with 11 bases between. The DNA of the CDR3 is TGTGCCAGTAGTTACGACAGAAAGAACACTGAAGCTTTCTTT. Translation: CASSYDRKNTEAFF.

This clone was counted a few times. This CDR3 reads CASSFSGHWTDTQYF. In DNA form, the CDR3 reads TGCGCCAGCAGCTTCTCAGGGCACTGGACAGATACGCAGTATTTT. The gene calls are TRBV5-1 and TRBJ2-3, with D maybe TRBD1 (5 bases). Germline V gene data show CDR1 as SGHRS and CDR2 as YFSETQ. CDR3 length: 15 residues. The V end lost 2 bases, the J end lost 3 bases, and 13 bases lay between the germline ends.

This rearrangement joins TRBV9 to TRBJ2-7; 8 bases agree with TRBD1. The CDR3 runs to 15 residues. V shed 3 bases, J shed 3 bases, and the junction held 8 bases outside the gene matches. The V gene's germline CDR1 is SGDLS and CDR2 YYNGEE. The CDR3 loop is CASSGGQGELYEQYF. The CDR3 DNA reads TGTGCCAGCAGCGGCGGACAGGGTGAACTCTACGAGCAGTACTTC.

This rearrangement joins TRBV18 to TRBJ1-6, with D perhaps matching TRBD1 (6 bases). CDR3 length equals 14 residues. Germline V CDR1 and CDR2: KGHSH, LQKENI. Trimming left V 3 bases short and J 8 bases short, with 11 bases between. CDR3 amino acids: CASSPTGFDSPLHF. The CDR3 DNA reads TGTGCCAGCTCACCCACAGGGTTCGATTCACCCCTCCACTTT.

This chain links TRBV5-8 with TRBJ2-3; no firm D call. Per the germline V gene, CDR1 is SGHTS and CDR2 is YDEGEE. V was shortened by 5 bases and J by 1 base, with 14 bases between the two germline ends. This CDR3 region has 15 residues. The CDR3 nucleotides are TGTGCCAGCAGTTCGGTCCTAGTGGGCACAGATACGCAGTATTTT. This encodes CASSSVLVGTDTQYF.

The chain joins TRBV7-9 to TRBJ2-7; 9 nucleotides line up with TRBD1. Germline loops: CDR1 SEHNR, CDR2 FQNEAQ (reference sequence). V trimming: 2 bases; J trimming: 6 bases; junction bases outside the gene matches: 8. The CDR3 has 15 amino acids. The CDR3 protein is CASSLSGQGRVEQYF. The CDR3 DNA sequence: TGTGCCAGCAGCTTATCCGGACAGGGGAGGGTCGAGCAGTACTTC. Full variable domain (missing parts from reference TRBV7-9 and TRBJ2-7): DTGVSQNPRHKITKRGQNVTFRCDPISEHNRLYWYRQTLGQGPEFLTYFQNEAQLEKSRLLSDRFSAERPKGSFSTLEIQRTEQGDSAMYLCASSLSGQGRVEQYFGPGTRLTVT.

V is TRBV5-1 and J is TRBJ2-1; maybe TRBD2 (6 bases). Germline loops: CDR1 SGHRS, CDR2 YFSETQ. V was clipped by 4 bases and J by 5 bases, with 19 bases between them. The CDR3 consists of 16 residues. CDR3 protein: CASSPTAGRLNNEQFF. DNA of the CDR3: TGCGCCAGCAGCCCGACCGCGGGACGCCTCAACAATGAGCAGTTCTTC. The full variable domain, in which reference TRBV5-1 and TRBJ2-1 provide the parts outside the CDR3, is KAGVTQTPRYLIKTRGQQVTLSCSPISGHRSVSWYQQTPGQGLQFLFEYFSETQRNKGNFPGRFSGRQFSNSRSEMNVSTLELGDSALYLCASSPTAGRLNNEQFFGPGTRLTVL.

This chain connects TRBV7-3 to TRBJ2-5, with a tentative D call TRBD2 (6 bases). Germline CDR1 is SGHTA and CDR2 is FQGTGA. V was shortened by 1 base and J by 5 bases, with 8 bases between the two germline ends. The CDR3 is made up of 13 amino acids. CDR3 amino acids: CASSLSRGETQYF. Written as DNA, the CDR3 is TGTGCCAGCAGCTTAAGTCGGGGGGAGACCCAGTACTTC. The full variable domain, with the rest looked up from reference TRBV7-3 and TRBJ2-5, is GAGVSQTPSNKVTEKGKYVELRCDPISGHTALYWYRQSLGQGPEFLIYFQGTGAADDSGLPNDRFFAVRPEGSVSTLKIQRTERGDSAVYLCASSLSRGETQYFGPGTRLLVL.

CDR3 residues: CASTQVGPGNTIYF. The CDR3 DNA is TGTGCCAGCACCCAGGTGGGCCCTGGAAACACCATATATTTT. This chain uses TRBV6-5 with TRBJ1-3; D unclear. The V end was cut by 7 bases, the J end by 2 bases, with 12 bases between. The CDR3 length is 14 residues. From germline, CDR1 is MNHEY and CDR2 SVGAGI.

This clone occurred a few times. The rearrangement joins TRBV27 to TRBJ1-2; TRBD1 is a possible D gene (6 bases). The V end was cut by 5 bases, the J end by 8 bases, with 15 bases between. Germline CDR1 reads MNHEY; CDR2 reads SMNVEV (reference sequence). The length of the CDR3 is 13 residues. Here the CDR3 DNA reads TGTGCCAGCAGTCTACCCACAGGGATCGGCTACACCTTC. Amino acid sequence: CASSLPTGIGYTF.

This clone was counted once. The chain recombines TRBV6-5 with TRBJ2-7; TRBD1 matches at 7 bases. Germline assignment: CDR1 MNHEY and CDR2 SVGAGI. The V segment lost 6 bases and the J segment 6 bases; nucleotides outside the gene matches: 11. The CDR3 extends over 14 amino acids. The CDR3 nucleotides read TGTGCCAGCAGGACCGGGACAGTTCTCGGCGAGCAGTACTTC. Residues: CASRTGTVLGEQYF.

This clone was recorded a few times. The gene calls are TRBV19 and TRBJ1-6; tentative D call: TRBD1 (5 bases). CDR1 is LNHDA, CDR2 SQIVND, per germline (reference sequence). V dropped 3 bases and J dropped 10 bases, with 16 bases sitting between them. The CDR3 runs to 15 residues. The CDR3 loop is CASSIRRQLGSPLHF. Here the CDR3 DNA reads TGTGCCAGTAGTATTCGTCGACAGTTGGGGTCACCCCTCCACTTT.

This clone showed up just once. The J gene is TRBJ2-3, the V gene TRBV5-4, with D possibly TRBD2 on 6 matching bases. Trimming cost V 9 bases and J 4 bases, with 18 bases left between them. Looked up from germline, CDR1 is SGHNT and CDR2 is YYREEE (reference sequence). The CDR3 consists of 14 residues. In DNA form, the CDR3 reads TGTGCCATGCAAGCTAGGGGCGGGGCAGATACGCAGTATTTT. The encoded protein is CAMQARGGADTQYF.

The chain carries TRBV11-2 and TRBJ2-3, with a weak D call TRBD1 (5 bases). This CDR3 comprises 16 residues. Germline CDR1 and CDR2: SGHAT and FQNNGV. Deletions cut 5 bases from V and 1 base from J, with 16 bases between. CDR3 sequence reads: CASSLGALWGTDTQYF. For the CDR3, the DNA is TGTGCCAGCAGCCTTGGGGCCTTGTGGGGCACAGATACGCAGTATTTT. The full variable domain, completed using reference TRBV11-2 and TRBJ2-3, is EAGVAQSPRYKIIEKRQSVAFWCNPISGHATLYWYQQILGQGPKLLIQFQNNGVVDDSQLPKDRFSAERLKGVDSTLKIQPAKLEDSAVYLCASSLGALWGTDTQYFGPGTRLTVL.

This chain links TRBV5-1 with TRBJ2-3, with TRBD1 identical over 12 bases. CDR1 is SGHRS and CDR2 is YFSETQ in the germline V gene. The CDR3 consists of 16 residues. V lost 1 base to trimming and J lost 3 bases; unmatched junction nucleotides: 3. In DNA, the CDR3 is TGCGCCAGCAGCTTGCGGGACAGGGGGCGAACAGATACGCAGTATTTT. Its protein is CASSLRDRGRTDTQYF.

In its sample, this clone was seen a few times. The chain couples TRBV27 to TRBJ1-2; D gene ambiguous. Looked up from germline, CDR1 is MNHEY and CDR2 is SMNVEV (reference sequence). V lost 5 bases to trimming and J lost 5 bases, with 12 bases between them. This CDR3 region has 13 residues. Written as DNA, the CDR3 is TGTGCCAGCAGTCTGACGGGTCTTTATGGCTACACCTTC. Its translation is CASSLTGLYGYTF.

The CDR3, as DNA: TGCGCCAGCAGCCAACAGGGACAGAACACCGGGGAGCTGTTTTTT. Amino acids: CASSQQGQNTGELFF. This chain connects TRBV4-1 to TRBJ2-2; a weak D match, TRBD1 (6 bases). This CDR3 comprises 15 residues. CDR1 is MGHRA and CDR2 is YSYEKL in the germline V gene. Trimming took 2 bases from V and 1 from J, leaving 8 bases between them.